The 28 T cell receptor beta chains listed next were all sequenced from one sample in a study of T-cell reconstitution after alpha-beta-depleted transplantation in children. Unique molecular identifiers were built into the TCRbeta library. TCRdb re-called the PCR reads through MiXCR, storing one row per CDR3 protein. This table has 500,000 to 650,000 distinct CDR3 sequences, 11% appearing once. Sequenced here: PBMCs, mostly from graft donor cells, sampled 180 days after TCRalphabeta/CD19-depleted stem cell transplant. The origin of the receptors is a female patient between 2 and 15 years old who had a stem cell transplant for aplastic anemia, so the T cells may come from the graft donor.

This clonotype was seen a handful of times. The germline gene is not matched at one end of the junction; a read error may be the cause. This rearrangement joins TRBV20-1 to TRBJ2-7; a possible D gene is TRBD2 (6 bases). Germline V lookup: CDR1 DFQATT, CDR2 SNEGSKA (reference sequence). CDR3 length equals 16 residues. DNA for the CDR3: TGCAGTGCTAGAGATTTACTGGGAGGAGCCCATTACGAGAAGTACTTC. This codes for CSARDLLGGAHYEKYF.

The V gene is TRBV29-1, the J gene TRBJ1-2; the D gene is possibly TRBD1 (6 bases). This CDR3 spans 13 amino acids. Trimming took 3 bases from V and 6 from J, leaving 14 bases between them. Germline CDR1 is SQVTM and CDR2 is ANQGSEA. DNA for the CDR3: TGCAGCGTTGAGTCAGGGGCTAGGGATGGCTACACCTTC. It specifies CSVESGARDGYTF.

This chain uses TRBV7-9 with TRBJ1-4; no definite D call. Per the germline V gene, CDR1 is SEHNR and CDR2 is FQNEAQ (reference sequence). This CDR3 has 13 residues. Trimming stripped 5 bases from V and 5 bases from J, with 9 bases between. The chain's CDR3 is CASSPAGNEKLFF. In DNA form, the CDR3 reads TGTGCCAGCAGCCCAGCAGGAAATGAAAAACTGTTTTTT.

This clonotype was counted between two and nine times. The chain has TRBV6-5 and TRBJ2-1, with TRBD1 matching 9 bases. Trimming at V came to 2 bases and at J to 5 bases, leaving 4 bases not matched to a gene. The V gene's germline CDR1 is MNHEY and CDR2 SVGAGI. The CDR3 spans 15 residues. The CDR3 reads CASSYDRDRDNEQFF. The CDR3 DNA reads TGTGCCAGCAGTTACGACCGGGACAGGGACAATGAGCAGTTCTTC.

V usage is TRBV18 and J usage is TRBJ2-1, with 10 bases that match TRBD1. The junction had 3 bases not matched to a gene; V was cut back by 0 bases and J by 4 bases. Germline CDR1 is KGHSH and CDR2 is LQKENI. This CDR3 has 16 amino acids. CDR3 loop: CASSPPRQGAYNEQFF. CDR3 in DNA: TGTGCCAGCTCACCACCGCGACAGGGGGCGTACAATGAGCAGTTCTTC. Filled out from reference TRBV18 and TRBJ2-1, the complete variable domain reads NAGVMQNPRHLVRRRGQEARLRCSPMKGHSHVYWYRQLPEEGLKFMVYLQKENIIDESGMPKERFSAEFPKEGPSILRIQQVVRGDSAAYFCASSPPRQGAYNEQFFGPGTRLTVL.

The chain has TRBV11-1 and TRBJ2-2, with D perhaps TRBD1 (6 bases). V dropped 3 bases and J dropped 6 bases, with 23 bases sitting between them. This CDR3 is built from 18 residues. CDR1 SGHAT and CDR2 FQDESV come from the germline V gene (reference sequence). CDR3 coding DNA: TGTGCCAGCAGCTTCCGACAGGCGATGGCGAGGGTTCCCGGGGAGCTGTTTTTT. This encodes CASSFRQAMARVPGELFF.

This sequence joins TRBV10-3 and TRBJ1-1, with TRBD1 matching 7 bases. The germline V gene has CDR1 ENHRY and CDR2 SYGVKD. The CDR3 spans 16 residues. With 3 bases clipped from V and 4 bases from J, the junction kept 11 bases outside the gene matches. CDR3 loop: CAISDTGAGGSTEAFF. Written as DNA, the CDR3 is TGTGCCATCAGTGATACAGGGGCGGGAGGGAGCACTGAAGCTTTCTTT.

This clonotype was seen more than once but under ten times. This chain joins TRBV6-5 and TRBJ2-7, with 7 positions matching TRBD1. This CDR3 is 13 amino acids long. Trimming cost V 2 bases and J 5 bases; bases outside gene matches: 3. The V gene's germline CDR1 is MNHEY and CDR2 SVGAGI. CDR3 residues: CASSYRQGHEQYF. The CDR3, as DNA: TGTGCCAGCAGTTACAGACAGGGCCACGAGCAGTACTTC.

V usage is TRBV7-9 and J usage is TRBJ1-1, with TRBD1 matching over 9 bases. This CDR3 comprises 14 residues. Per germline, CDR1 SEHNR and CDR2 FQNEAQ (reference sequence). Trimming took 1 base from V and 3 from J; bases not matched to a gene: 0. The DNA of the CDR3 is TGTGCCAGCAGCTTAGGGGACAGGGACACTGAAGCTTTCTTT. As protein: CASSLGDRDTEAFF. The variable domain in full, completed from reference TRBV7-9 and TRBJ1-1, reads DTGVSQNPRHKITKRGQNVTFRCDPISEHNRLYWYRQTLGQGPEFLTYFQNEAQLEKSRLLSDRFSAERPKGSFSTLEIQRTEQGDSAMYLCASSLGDRDTEAFFGQGTRLTVV.

The V and J genes are TRBV12-5 and TRBJ2-5; perhaps TRBD2 as D (5 bases). Germline V CDR1 and CDR2: LGHNT, FRNRAP. The CDR3 loop spans 14 amino acids. V gave up 3 bases and J gave up 3 bases, with 11 bases separating them. CDR3 coding DNA: TGTGCTAGTGGTTTCGCAACTAGTGAAGAGACCCAGTACTTC. It translates to CASGFATSEETQYF.

The J gene is TRBJ2-1, the V gene TRBV3-1; D possibly corresponds to TRBD2 (5 bases). The CDR3 extends over 14 amino acids. CDR1 and CDR2 (germline): LGHDT, YNNKEL (reference sequence). V dropped 4 bases and J dropped 6 bases, with 13 bases sitting between them. CDR3 loop: CASSPYAGVNEQFF. In DNA, the CDR3 is TGTGCCAGCAGCCCCTATGCGGGCGTCAATGAGCAGTTCTTC.

A few counts support this clonotype. The V call is TRBV20-1, the J call TRBJ2-1; tentatively, D is TRBD2 (6 bases). The V end lost 4 bases, the J end lost 1 base, and 17 bases lay between the germline ends. Germline CDR1 DFQATT, CDR2 SNEGSKA (reference sequence). The CDR3 has 16 residues. CDR3 amino acids: CSAIGGIQRSYNEQFF. In nucleotides, the CDR3 is TGCAGTGCTATAGGAGGGATTCAGCGGTCCTACAATGAGCAGTTCTTC.

DNA of the CDR3: TGTGCCAGCAGTTCATCGCACAGTAATCAGCCCCAGCATTTT. Translating gives CASSSSHSNQPQHF. The chain combines TRBV12-3 or TRBV12-4 with TRBJ1-5, with no clear D. Trimming took 4 bases from V and 4 from J, leaving 11 bases between them. The CDR3 has 14 residues.

The gene calls are TRBV11-2 and TRBJ2-3; 9 nucleotides match TRBD1. The V and J ends lost 5 bases and 4 bases, in that order; junction bases with no gene match: 10. This CDR3 has 16 residues. Germline V gene sequence: CDR1 SGHAT, CDR2 FQNNGV. The CDR3 bases are TGTGCCAGCAGCCGCAGCGGGACAGGGATTCCAGATACGCAGTATTTT. Its translation: CASSRSGTGIPDTQYF.

This clonotype was picked up a small number of times. This chain uses TRBV19 with TRBJ2-1; 10 nucleotides match TRBD2. This CDR3 region has 18 residues. The J segment lost 6 bases and the V segment lost 7 bases, leaving 18 bases of the junction unmatched. CDR1 is LNHDA, CDR2 SQIVND, per germline (reference sequence). CDR3 sequence reads: CASTVGASGSPGFNEQFF. In DNA, the CDR3 is TGTGCCAGTACTGTGGGGGCTAGCGGGAGCCCCGGATTCAATGAGCAGTTCTTC.

This clonotype appeared a few times. V and J are TRBV15 and TRBJ2-1, with 9 bases aligning to TRBD2. J was trimmed by 3 bases and V by 5 bases; bases with no gene match: 5. Germline CDR1 reads LNHNV; CDR2 reads YYDKDF (reference sequence). The CDR3 runs 15 residues. CDR3 protein: CATSLASGIYNEQFF. DNA of the CDR3: TGTGCCACCAGCCTCGCTAGCGGGATCTACAATGAGCAGTTCTTC.

The chain has TRBV7-9 and TRBJ1-3; D might be TRBD1 (5 bases). Trimming took off 1 base at V and 10 bases at J, with 14 bases between the two ends. Germline loops: CDR1 SEHNR, CDR2 FQNEAQ (reference sequence). The CDR3 has 14 residues. CDR3 sequence reads: CASSLGRTGGTIYF. In DNA form, the CDR3 reads TGTGCCAGCAGCTTAGGACGGACGGGGGGGACCATATATTTT.

This rearrangement joins TRBV6-2 or TRBV6-3 to TRBJ2-1; 7 positions agree with TRBD2. Germline V gives CDR1 MNHEY, CDR2 SVGEGT. V shed 7 bases and J 1 base; nucleotides not matched to a gene: 7. This CDR3 has 15 residues. The CDR3: CASTLPAGSYNEQFF. As DNA, the CDR3 is TGTGCCAGCACCCTTCCAGCGGGGTCCTACAATGAGCAGTTCTTC.

This chain connects TRBV7-9 to TRBJ2-7; 11 bases map to TRBD2. J was trimmed by 6 bases and V by 10 bases; bases with no gene match: 8. CDR1 is SEHNR and CDR2 is FQNEAQ in the germline V gene (reference sequence). CDR3 length: 13 residues. Here the CDR3 DNA reads TGTGCCATTAAAACTAGCGGGAGTTTCGAGCAGTACTTC. Amino acid sequence: CAIKTSGSFEQYF.

This clonotype was counted only a few times. This chain joins TRBV12-3 or TRBV12-4 and TRBJ2-7; D is uncertain. Trimming shortened V by 5 bases and J by 4 bases, and 9 bases separated the two germline ends. This CDR3 region has 12 residues. CDR3 residues: CASSPQRYEQYF. The DNA of the CDR3 is TGTGCCAGCAGTCCACAGCGTTACGAGCAGTACTTC.

This clonotype was counted a few times. The V and J genes are TRBV27 and TRBJ1-5; D gene unclear. Trimming cost V 2 bases and J 4 bases, with 15 bases left between them. Germline CDR1 reads MNHEY; CDR2 reads SMNVEV (reference sequence). This CDR3 region has 16 residues. CDR3: CASSLLHGDRNQPQHF. For the CDR3, the DNA is TGTGCCAGCAGTTTACTCCATGGCGACCGGAATCAGCCCCAGCATTTT.

V usage is TRBV7-3 and J usage is TRBJ2-5, with D possibly TRBD1 on 6 matching bases. This CDR3 spans 15 amino acids. Germline V gene data show CDR1 as SGHTA and CDR2 as FQGTGA. Trimming left V 5 bases short and J 5 bases short, with 18 bases between. Here the CDR3 DNA reads TGTGCCAGCAGCCCTCAGGGGCGCCCGGGGGAGACCCAGTACTTC. It translates to CASSPQGRPGETQYF.

The chain carries TRBV28 and TRBJ1-6, with TRBD1 matching 7 bases. Germline trimming cut 6 bases from V and 5 bases from J; bases unmatched to any gene: 10. Germline-derived CDR1 and CDR2 are MDHEN and SYDVKM. The CDR3 loop spans 16 amino acids. In DNA, the CDR3 is TGTGCCAGCAGCCAAGCCCGGACAGGCAATAATTCACCCCTCCACTTT. Its translation: CASSQARTGNNSPLHF. Drawing the rest from reference TRBV28 and TRBJ1-6, the complete variable domain is DVKVTQSSRYLVKRTGEKVFLECVQDMDHENMFWYRQDPGLGLRLIYFSYDVKMKEKGDIPEGYSVSREKKERFSLILESASTNQTSMYLCASSQARTGNNSPLHFGNGTRLTVT.

This clonotype was seen a handful of times. The chain has TRBV10-3 and TRBJ2-7; 10 bases align to TRBD2. The ends lost 5 bases at V and 6 bases at J; junction bases unmatched: 7. The CDR3 sequence is 14 residues long. The germline V gene encodes CDR1 ENHRY and CDR2 SYGVKD. Here the CDR3 DNA reads TGTGCCATCAGTCCCGCTAGCGGGAGTTCCGAGCAGTACGTC. This encodes CAISPASGSSEQYV.

The chain is built from TRBV20-1 and TRBJ2-1; D call uncertain. The germline V gene has CDR1 DFQATT and CDR2 SNEGSKA (reference sequence). CDR3 size: 14 residues. V dropped 6 bases and J dropped 3 bases, with 15 bases sitting between them. The CDR3 coding sequence is TGCAGTGCAGAAGACTCCTCCTTCTACAATGAGCAGTTCTTC. Encoded protein: CSAEDSSFYNEQFF.

This clonotype was seen at least ten times. V gene TRBV29-1 combines with J gene TRBJ2-1; TRBD1 aligns across 7 bases. CDR1 and CDR2 (germline): SQVTM, ANQGSEA. The CDR3 is 16 residues long. Trimming took 2 bases from V and 2 from J; bases not matched to a gene: 9. The DNA of the CDR3 is TGCAGCGTTGAACCTCTGGCAGGGGGACCCTACAATGAGCAGTTCTTC. It yields the protein CSVEPLAGGPYNEQFF.

This sequence joins TRBV5-1 and TRBJ2-7, with D unclear. CDR1 is SGHRS and CDR2 is YFSETQ in the germline V gene. V was clipped by 2 bases and J by 1 base, with 10 bases between them. The CDR3 totals 14 residues. The DNA of the CDR3 is TGCGCCAGCAGCTTTGGGGTCGGATCCTACGAGCAGTACTTC. Protein: CASSFGVGSYEQYF.

The J gene is TRBJ2-7, the V gene TRBV14; D remains ambiguous. The CDR3 totals 13 residues. Germline loops: CDR1 SGHDN, CDR2 FVKESK. V lost 1 base to trimming and J lost 6 bases, with 10 bases between them. The CDR3 DNA reads as TGTGCCAGCAGCCAAGGGTCCAGCGTCGAGCAGTACTTC. It specifies CASSQGSSVEQYF.